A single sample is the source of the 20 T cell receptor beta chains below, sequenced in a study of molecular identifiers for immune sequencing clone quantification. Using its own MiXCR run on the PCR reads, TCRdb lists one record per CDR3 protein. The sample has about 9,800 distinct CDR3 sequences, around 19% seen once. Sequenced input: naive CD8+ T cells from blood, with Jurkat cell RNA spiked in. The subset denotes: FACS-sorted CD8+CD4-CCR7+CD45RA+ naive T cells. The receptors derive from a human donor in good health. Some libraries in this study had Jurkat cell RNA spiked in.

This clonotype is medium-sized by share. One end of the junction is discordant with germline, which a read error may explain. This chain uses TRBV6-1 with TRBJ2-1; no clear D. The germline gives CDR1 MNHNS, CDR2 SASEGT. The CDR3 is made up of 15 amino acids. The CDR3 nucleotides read TGTGCCAGCAGTGTACCACGAGCCAGCTACCATGAGCAGTTCTTC. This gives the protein CASSVPRASYHEQFF.

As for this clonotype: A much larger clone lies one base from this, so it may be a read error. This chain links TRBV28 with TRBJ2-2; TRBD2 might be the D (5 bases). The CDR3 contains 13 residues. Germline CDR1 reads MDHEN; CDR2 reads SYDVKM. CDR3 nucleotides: TGTGCCAGCATTTCCTGGTTTGACGGGGAGCTGTGTTTT. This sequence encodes CASISWFDGELCF. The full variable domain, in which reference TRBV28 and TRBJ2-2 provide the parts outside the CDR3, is DVKVTQSSRYLVKRTGEKVFLECVQDMDHENMFWYRQDPGLGLRLIYFSYDVKMKEKGDIPEGYSVSREKKERFSLILESASTNQTSMYLCASISWFDGELCFGEGSRLTVL.

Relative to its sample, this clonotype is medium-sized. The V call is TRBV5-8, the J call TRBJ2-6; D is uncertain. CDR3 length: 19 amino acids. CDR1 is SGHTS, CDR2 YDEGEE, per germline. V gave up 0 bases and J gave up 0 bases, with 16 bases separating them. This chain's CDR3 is CASSLVGSVVISGANVLTF. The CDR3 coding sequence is TGTGCCAGCAGCTTGGTTGGGTCGGTCGTAATCTCTGGGGCCAACGTCCTGACTTTC.

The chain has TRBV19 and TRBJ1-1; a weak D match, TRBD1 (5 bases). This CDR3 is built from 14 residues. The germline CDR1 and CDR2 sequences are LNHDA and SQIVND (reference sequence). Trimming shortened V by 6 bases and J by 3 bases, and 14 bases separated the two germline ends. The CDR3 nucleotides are TGTGCCAGTAGCCCATACGGGGGGTACACTGAAGCTTTCTTT. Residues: CASSPYGGYTEAFF.

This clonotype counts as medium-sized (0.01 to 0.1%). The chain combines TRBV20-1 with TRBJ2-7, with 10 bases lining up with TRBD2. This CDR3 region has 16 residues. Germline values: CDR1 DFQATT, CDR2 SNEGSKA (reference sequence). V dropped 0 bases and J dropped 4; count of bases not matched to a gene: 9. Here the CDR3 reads CSARDSPSGSRYEQYF. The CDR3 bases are TGCAGTGCTAGAGATTCCCCTAGCGGGAGTCGGTACGAGCAGTACTTC.

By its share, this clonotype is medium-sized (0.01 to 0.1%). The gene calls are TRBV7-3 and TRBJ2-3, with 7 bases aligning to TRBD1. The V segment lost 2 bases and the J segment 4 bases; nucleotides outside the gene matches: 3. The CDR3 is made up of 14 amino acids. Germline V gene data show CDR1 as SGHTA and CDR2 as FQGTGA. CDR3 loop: CASSLLGGADTQYF. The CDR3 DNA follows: TGTGCCAGCAGCTTATTAGGGGGCGCAGATACGCAGTATTTT. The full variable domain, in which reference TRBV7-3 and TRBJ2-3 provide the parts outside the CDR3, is GAGVSQTPSNKVTEKGKYVELRCDPISGHTALYWYRQSLGQGPEFLIYFQGTGAADDSGLPNDRFFAVRPEGSVSTLKIQRTERGDSAVYLCASSLLGGADTQYFGPGTRLTVL.

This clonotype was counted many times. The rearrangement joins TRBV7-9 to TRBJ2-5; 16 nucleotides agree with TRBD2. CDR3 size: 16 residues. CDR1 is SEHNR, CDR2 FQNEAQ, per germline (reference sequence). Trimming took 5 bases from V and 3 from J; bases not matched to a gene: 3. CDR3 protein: CASSAGTSGGEETQYF. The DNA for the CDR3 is TGTGCCAGCAGCGCCGGGACTAGCGGGGGGGAAGAGACCCAGTACTTC.

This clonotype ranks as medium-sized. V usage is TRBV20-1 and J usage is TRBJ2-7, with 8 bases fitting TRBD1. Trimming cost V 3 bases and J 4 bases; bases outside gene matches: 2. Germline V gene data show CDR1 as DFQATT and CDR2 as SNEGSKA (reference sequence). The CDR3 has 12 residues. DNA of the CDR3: TGCAGTGCTAGGCGGACAGGGTACGAGCAGTACTTC. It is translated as CSARRTGYEQYF.

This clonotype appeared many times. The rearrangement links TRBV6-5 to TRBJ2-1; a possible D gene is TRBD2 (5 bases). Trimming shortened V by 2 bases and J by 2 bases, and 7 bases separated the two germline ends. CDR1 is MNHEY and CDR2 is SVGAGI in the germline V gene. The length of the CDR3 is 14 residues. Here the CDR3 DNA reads TGTGCCAGCAGTTACAATAGCGCCTACAATGAGCAGTTCTTC. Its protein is CASSYNSAYNEQFF.

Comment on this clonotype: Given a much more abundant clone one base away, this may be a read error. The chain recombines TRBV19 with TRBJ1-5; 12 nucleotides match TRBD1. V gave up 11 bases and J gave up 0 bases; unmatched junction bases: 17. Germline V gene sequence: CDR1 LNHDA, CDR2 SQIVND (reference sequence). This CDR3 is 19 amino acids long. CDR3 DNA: TGTGCCGGTAACTCGGGACAGGGGGCTCGGGTTTTTAGCAATCAGCCCCAGCATTTT. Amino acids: CAGNSGQGARVFSNQPQHF.

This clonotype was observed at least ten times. CDR3 in DNA: TGCGCCAGCAGCTTGGGGGACAGGGCGAACACTGAAGCTTTCTTT. Translated, it gives CASSLGDRANTEAFF. The rearrangement links TRBV5-1 to TRBJ1-1; 9 nucleotides agree with TRBD1. Per the germline V gene, CDR1 is SGHRS and CDR2 is YFSETQ. This CDR3 spans 15 amino acids. Trimming at V came to 0 bases and at J to 1 base, leaving 1 base not matched to a gene.

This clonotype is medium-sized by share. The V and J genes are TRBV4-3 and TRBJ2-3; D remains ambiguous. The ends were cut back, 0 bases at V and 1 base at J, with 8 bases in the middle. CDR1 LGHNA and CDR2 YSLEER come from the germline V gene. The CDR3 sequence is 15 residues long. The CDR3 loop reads CASSQDPDGTDTQYF. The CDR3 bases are TGCGCCAGCAGCCAAGATCCTGACGGCACAGATACGCAGTATTTT.

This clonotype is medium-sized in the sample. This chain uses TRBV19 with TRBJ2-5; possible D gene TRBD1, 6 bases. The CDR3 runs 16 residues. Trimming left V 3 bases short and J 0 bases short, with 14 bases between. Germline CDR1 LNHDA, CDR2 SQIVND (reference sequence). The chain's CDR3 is CASSMGARAYQETQYF. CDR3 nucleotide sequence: TGTGCCAGTAGTATGGGGGCCAGAGCGTACCAAGAGACCCAGTACTTC.

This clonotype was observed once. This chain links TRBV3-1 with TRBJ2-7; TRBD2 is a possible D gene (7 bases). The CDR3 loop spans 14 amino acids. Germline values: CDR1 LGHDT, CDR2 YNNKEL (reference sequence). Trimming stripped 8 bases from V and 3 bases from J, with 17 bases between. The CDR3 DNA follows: TGTGCCAGCGCCCTGGGGGGGCGAAACTACGAGCAGTACTTC. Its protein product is CASALGGRNYEQYF.

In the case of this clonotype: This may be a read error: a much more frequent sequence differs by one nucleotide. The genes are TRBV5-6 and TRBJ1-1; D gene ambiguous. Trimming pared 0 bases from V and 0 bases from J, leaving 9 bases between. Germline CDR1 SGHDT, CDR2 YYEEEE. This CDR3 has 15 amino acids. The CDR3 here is CASSLVANMNTEAFF. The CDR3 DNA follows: TGTGCCAGCAGCTTGGTGGCGAATATGAACACTGAAGCTTTCTTT.

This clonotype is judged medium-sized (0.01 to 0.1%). CDR3 DNA sequence: TGTGCCAGCAGCTCGGGGAGCAATCAGCCCCAGCATTTT. This gives the protein CASSSGSNQPQHF. The V gene is TRBV27, the J gene TRBJ1-5; no reliable D call. Trimming took off 6 bases at V and 1 base at J, with 7 bases between the two ends. Germline V gene lookup returns CDR1 MNHEY and CDR2 SMNVEV (reference sequence). The CDR3 runs to 13 residues.

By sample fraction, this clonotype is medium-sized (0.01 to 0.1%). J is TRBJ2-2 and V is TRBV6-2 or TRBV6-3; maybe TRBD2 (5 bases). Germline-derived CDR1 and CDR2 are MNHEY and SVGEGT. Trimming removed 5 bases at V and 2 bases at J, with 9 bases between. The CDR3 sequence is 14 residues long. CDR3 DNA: TGTGCCAGCAGTCCTAGCCACAACACCGGGGAGCTGTTTTTT. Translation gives CASSPSHNTGELFF.

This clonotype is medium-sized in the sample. CDR3 sequence (DNA): TGTGCCAGCAGACAGGGATCCGGCTACGAGCAGTACTTC. Encoded protein: CASRQGSGYEQYF. This chain uses TRBV7-2 with TRBJ2-7; D perhaps matches TRBD1 (6 bases). The CDR3 is made up of 13 amino acids. The V gene's germline CDR1 is SGHTA and CDR2 FQGNSA. The V end lost 6 bases, the J end lost 3 bases, and 12 bases lay between the germline ends. Based on the CDR3 plus reference TRBV7-2 and TRBJ2-7, the full variable domain is GAGVSQSPSNKVTEKGKDVELRCDPISGHTALYWYRQSLGQGLEFLIYFQGNSAPDKSGLPSDRFSAERTGGSVSTLTIQRTQQEDSAVYLCASRQGSGYEQYFGPGTRLTVT.

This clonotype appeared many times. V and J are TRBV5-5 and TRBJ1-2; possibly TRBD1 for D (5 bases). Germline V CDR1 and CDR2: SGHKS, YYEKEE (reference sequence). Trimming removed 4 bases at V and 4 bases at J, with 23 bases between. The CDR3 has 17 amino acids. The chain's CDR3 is CASSGGTVTQISYGYTF. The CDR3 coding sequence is TGTGCCAGCAGCGGTGGGACGGTAACCCAGATATCCTATGGCTACACCTTC.

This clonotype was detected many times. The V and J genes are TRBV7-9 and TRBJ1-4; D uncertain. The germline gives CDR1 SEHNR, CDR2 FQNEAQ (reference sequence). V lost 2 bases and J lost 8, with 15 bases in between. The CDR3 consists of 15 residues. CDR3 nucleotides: TGTGCCAGCAGCTTAACTTTTTCATTGCAGGAAAAACTGTTTTTT. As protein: CASSLTFSLQEKLFF.